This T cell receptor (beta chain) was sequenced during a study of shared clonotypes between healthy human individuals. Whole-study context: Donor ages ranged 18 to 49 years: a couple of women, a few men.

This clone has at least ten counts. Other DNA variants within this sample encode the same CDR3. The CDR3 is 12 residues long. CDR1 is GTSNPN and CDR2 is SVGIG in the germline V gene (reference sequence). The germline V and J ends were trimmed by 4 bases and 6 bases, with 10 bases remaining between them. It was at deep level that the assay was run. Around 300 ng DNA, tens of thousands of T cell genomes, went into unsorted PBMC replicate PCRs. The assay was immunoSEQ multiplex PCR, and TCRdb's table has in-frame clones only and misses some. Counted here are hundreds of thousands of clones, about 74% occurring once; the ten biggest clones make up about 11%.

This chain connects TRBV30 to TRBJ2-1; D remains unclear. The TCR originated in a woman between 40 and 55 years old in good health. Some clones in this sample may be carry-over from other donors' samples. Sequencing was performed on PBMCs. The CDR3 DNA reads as TGTGCCTGGACCATCACAAGCAATGAGCAGTTCTTC. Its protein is CAWTITSNEQFF.